The 20 T cell receptor beta chains given below trace back to one sample, sequenced in a study of Tregs in tolerant kidney transplant recipients. Assay: immunoSEQ multiplex PCR; the TCRdb copy retains only in-frame clones and omits some. The sample holds 30,000 or so clones. The sequences come from CD8+ T cells from blood, collected before the transplant. These receptors all stem from a human donor who received a combined kidney and bone marrow transplant.

CDR3 DNA, as far as it was read: TGCGCCAGCAGTTATAACAGGGCGACGGTGACTGAA. Protein product: CASSYNRATVTE. In full, the CDR3 reads CASSYNRATVTEAFF. The gene calls are TRBV5-1 and TRBJ1-1; tentative D call: TRBD1 (6 bases). Coverage ceases 3 residues before the CDR3 finishes, and the germline J gene fills in the end. V lost 5 bases, J lost 5 bases, and 19 bases lay in between. Germline-derived CDR1 and CDR2 are SGHRS and YFSETQ. This CDR3 comprises 15 residues.

Points on this clone: With the read ending 3 residues before the CDR3 end, the germline J gene is used to fill in that end. The V and J genes are TRBV5-6 and TRBJ2-1, with a tentative D call TRBD1 (5 bases). The CDR3 has 15 residues. Trimming pared 1 base from V and 2 bases from J, leaving 10 bases between. Per the germline V gene, CDR1 is SGHDT and CDR2 is YYEEEE. Partial CDR3 DNA: TGTGCCAGCAGCTTGTGGGGCAGTCCCTACAATGAG. Its protein is CASSLWGSPYNE. The entire CDR3 protein reads CASSLWGSPYNEQFF.

Of note for this clone: The missing CDR3 end, 3 residues past where the read stops, is filled in from the germline J gene. V gene TRBV4-2 combines with J gene TRBJ1-6; 7 nucleotides line up with TRBD1. CDR1 and CDR2 from the germline V gene are LGHNA and YNFKEQ. After removal of 0 bases from V and 7 bases from J, the junction contained 9 bases not matched to a gene. CDR3 size: 17 residues. The CDR3 bases that were read are TGTGCCAGCAGCCAAGACGGGTCAGGGGGTGGCAATTCACCC. This sequence encodes CASSQDGSGGGNSP. The whole CDR3 protein reads CASSQDGSGGGNSPLHF.

As to this clone: The missing CDR3 end, 3 residues past where the read stops, is filled in from the germline J gene. The chain couples TRBV19 to TRBJ2-7; TRBD1 might be the D (5 bases). V was pared by 5 bases and J by 3 bases, with 17 bases between. The CDR3 is made up of 15 amino acids. Germline V lookup: CDR1 LNHDA, CDR2 SQIVND (reference sequence). CDR3 region: CASSPGSGRHYEQYF. CDR3 DNA, as far as it was read: TGTGCCAGTAGTCCCGGGTCAGGGCGTCACTACGAG.

Points on this clone: The read terminates 3 residues before the CDR3 end, so the remaining end is supplied by the germline J gene. The J gene is TRBJ2-1, the V gene TRBV7-6, with a possible D match to TRBD1 (6 bases). The CDR3 totals 15 residues. Germline V gene data show CDR1 as SGHVS and CDR2 as FNYEAQ. V was pared by 1 base and J by 9 bases, with 16 bases between. CDR3 bases read: TGTGCCAGCAGCTTAGAATCAGGGGAGTCGAGTGAG. This sequence encodes CASSLESGESSE. In full, the CDR3 is CASSLESGESSEQFF.

Points on this clone: The read ends 3 residues early relative to the CDR3; the germline J gene fills the gap. The rearrangement joins TRBV20-1 to TRBJ2-7; D possibly corresponds to TRBD1 (5 bases). The CDR3 loop spans 14 amino acids. Germline assignment: CDR1 DFQATT and CDR2 SNEGSKA (reference sequence). Trimming took 7 bases from V and 0 from J, leaving 16 bases between them. The sequenced part of the CDR3 DNA is TGCAGTGTGATTGACAGTAAAGTCTCCTACGAG. Its protein product is CSVIDSKVSYE. The whole CDR3 is CSVIDSKVSYEQYF.

CDR3 region: CASSPGLAGGFEQYF. Incomplete CDR3 DNA: TGTGCCAGCAGCCCCGGACTAGCGGGAGGTTTCGAG. The genes are TRBV7-2 and TRBJ2-7, with 14 positions matching TRBD2. The CDR3 end falls 3 residues outside the read, so it is completed with the germline J gene. With 5 bases clipped from V and 6 bases from J, the junction kept 6 bases outside the gene matches. The CDR3 is 15 amino acids. Per germline, CDR1 SGHTA and CDR2 FQGNSA.

A word on this clone: The DNA ends 3 residues before the CDR3 does, and the rest of the CDR3 is filled in from the germline J gene. The chain links TRBV29-1 to TRBJ1-2; D may be TRBD1 (5 bases). V lost 6 bases and J 4 bases, leaving 12 bases between the germline ends. The CDR3 totals 12 residues. Germline values: CDR1 SQVTM, CDR2 ANQGSEA. The covered CDR3 bases are TGCAGCGTACAGGAAACCCTCTATGGC. Protein product: CSVQETLYG. The whole CDR3 region reads CSVQETLYGYTF.

Note on this clone: Read coverage stops 3 residues before the CDR3 terminus; the germline J gene supplies the remainder. The chain recombines TRBV7-9 with TRBJ1-1, with D perhaps matching TRBD1 (6 bases). This CDR3 has 15 amino acids. Germline CDR1 is SEHNR and CDR2 is FQNEAQ (reference sequence). V was cut by 5 bases and J by 2 bases, with 15 bases left in between. The CDR3 loop reads CASSPHRAGNTEAFF. CDR3 bases read: TGTGCCAGCAGCCCGCACAGGGCGGGAAACACTGAA.

With regard to this clone: The read stops 3 residues short of the end of the CDR3; the missing end is completed from the germline J gene. The chain joins TRBV5-6 to TRBJ2-3; tentative D call: TRBD2 (6 bases). The V end lost 4 bases, the J end lost 5 bases, and 8 bases lay between the germline ends. The CDR3 runs 12 residues. In germline, CDR1 is SGHDT, CDR2 YYEEEE. The CDR3 protein is CASSPGGDTQYF. The DNA read from the CDR3 is TGTGCCAGCAGCCCCGGGGGAGATACG.

Worth noting for this clone: The read ends 3 residues shy of where the CDR3 ends; the end is completed using the germline J gene. The rearrangement uses TRBV6-4 and TRBJ2-3; 7 nucleotides line up with TRBD1. Germline loops: CDR1 MRHNA, CDR2 SNTAGT. After removal of 7 bases from V and 0 bases from J, the junction contained 7 bases not matched to a gene. The CDR3 is 15 amino acids. CDR3 sequence: CASKRTGESTDTQYF. The covered CDR3 bases are TGTGCCAGCAAAAGGACAGGCGAAAGCACAGATACG.

Of note for this clone: The DNA ends 3 residues before the CDR3 does, and the rest of the CDR3 is filled in from the germline J gene. The V and J genes are TRBV4-1 and TRBJ1-1, with 10 nucleotides matching TRBD1. The CDR3 spans 15 residues. CDR1 is MGHRA, CDR2 YSYEKL, per germline. The V gene end was trimmed by 4 bases and the J gene end by 3 bases; junction bases not matched to a gene: 5. The sequenced part of the CDR3 DNA is TGCGCCAGCAGCCTTCTCGGGACAGGGGACACTGAA. Encoded protein: CASSLLGTGDTE. The entire CDR3 protein reads CASSLLGTGDTEAFF.

CDR3 sequence reads: CASSHAGGHFHEQFF. The DNA read from the CDR3 is TGTGCCAGCAGTCATGCGGGAGGGCACTTCCATGAG. The chain has TRBV6-2 or TRBV6-3 and TRBJ2-1, with 9 bases identical to TRBD2. The read comes to an end 3 residues before the CDR3 does, leaving the germline J gene to fill in the end. The germline V gene has CDR1 MNHEY and CDR2 SVGEGT. V was pared by 5 bases and J by 8 bases, with 10 bases of the junction left unmatched. This CDR3 is built from 15 residues.

The CDR3 sequence is CSAATSNYEQYF. The DNA read from the CDR3 is TGCAGCGCTGCGACTAGCAACTACGAG. The chain joins TRBV29-1 to TRBJ2-7; 7 bases agree with TRBD2. The read terminates 3 residues before the CDR3 end, so the remaining end is supplied by the germline J gene. CDR3 length: 12 amino acids. Losses at the gene ends were 7 bases for V and 3 bases for J; bases not matched to a gene: 6. Germline lookup yields CDR1 SQVTM and CDR2 ANQGSEA.

CDR3 sequence reads: CSVLWAGETQYF. CDR3 DNA, as far as it was read: TGCAGCGTTCTTTGGGCGGGGGAGACC. The chain recombines TRBV29-1 with TRBJ2-5; D possibly corresponds to TRBD2 (6 bases). Read coverage stops 3 residues before the CDR3 terminus; the germline J gene supplies the remainder. Germline V gene data show CDR1 as SQVTM and CDR2 as ANQGSEA. V lost 5 bases and J lost 5, with 12 bases in between. CDR3 size: 12 residues.

About this clone itself: The read falls 3 residues short of the CDR3 end, and the missing part is taken from the germline J gene. The chain recombines TRBV7-3 with TRBJ2-3; D perhaps matches TRBD1 (5 bases). In germline, CDR1 is SGHTA, CDR2 FQGTGA. This CDR3 comprises 16 residues. V was shortened by 2 bases and J by 2 bases, with 14 bases between the two germline ends. The chain's CDR3 is CASSLGHFRTTDTQYF. Partial CDR3 DNA: TGTGCCAGCAGCTTAGGACACTTCCGGACCACAGATACG.

This CDR3 reads CSARTTRGYEQYF. Incomplete CDR3 DNA: TGCAGTGCTCGCACGACTAGAGGCTACGAG. This sequence joins TRBV20-1 and TRBJ2-7; D might be TRBD2 (6 bases). The observed sequence ends 3 residues before the CDR3 terminus, with the missing tail filled in from the germline J gene. Per germline, CDR1 DFQATT and CDR2 SNEGSKA (reference sequence). Trimming pared 5 bases from V and 3 bases from J, leaving 14 bases between. The CDR3 has 13 residues.

As for this clone: The read finishes 3 residues shy of the CDR3 end, and the germline J gene is used to complete it. The chain combines TRBV2 with TRBJ2-3; D may be TRBD2 (5 bases). The V end lost 4 bases, the J end lost 0 bases, and 11 bases lay between the germline ends. This CDR3 is 15 amino acids long. Germline-derived CDR1 and CDR2 are SNHLY and FYNNEI. The sequenced CDR3 bases are TGTGCCAGCAGTGCACGGGGATCTAGCACAGATACG. Protein product: CASSARGSSTDT. The CDR3 as a whole reads CASSARGSSTDTQYF.

Note on this clone: The DNA ends 3 residues before the CDR3 does, and the rest of the CDR3 is filled in from the germline J gene. The chain is built from TRBV29-1 and TRBJ2-2; 11 bases are shared with TRBD1. Germline values: CDR1 SQVTM, CDR2 ANQGSEA. V shed 0 bases, J shed 7 bases, and the junction held 4 bases outside the gene matches. The length of the CDR3 is 15 residues. CDR3 DNA, as far as it was read: TGCAGCGTTGAAGAGGGACAGGGGGTATTCGGGGAG. Its protein product is CSVEEGQGVFGE. The CDR3 in its entirety is CSVEEGQGVFGELFF.

CDR3 residues: CASSEVDGGGANVLTF. The CDR3 DNA, read in part, is TGTGCCAGCAGTGAGGTGGACGGGGGTGGGGCCAACGTC. J is TRBJ2-6 and V is TRBV6-1; possibly TRBD2 for D (6 bases). The read ends 3 residues early relative to the CDR3; the germline J gene fills the gap. Germline V gene sequence: CDR1 MNHNS, CDR2 SASEGT. The germline V and J ends were trimmed by 3 bases and 3 bases, with 12 bases remaining between them. This CDR3 has 16 residues.